Here is one T cell receptor (beta chain) with its context. Antigen unknown. The sample is drawn from a study of T cell repertoires in cytomegalovirus infection. Study context: Matching HLA type and CMV infection were both indicated by public TCR beta signatures. Study-wide results and caveats: There were HLA-C-restricted CMV-specific TCR beta clonotypes dominating the ex vivo response.

MiXCR, applied by TCRdb to the reads, yields one record per CDR3 protein. The data hold around 550,000 distinct CDR3 sequences, with around 27% observed a single time. The sample was PBMCs. This clonotype was obtained from a human donor in good health (CMV status not recorded). Some clones in this sample may be carry-over from other donors' samples.

CDR3 sequence (DNA): TGTGCCAGCAGCACGGACCGAAGCCCCCTTGTAGCTGAAGCTTTCTTT. This gives the protein CASSTDRSPLVAEAFF. The chain recombines TRBV28 with TRBJ1-1, with D uncertain. The CDR3 runs to 16 residues. V lost 6 bases and J lost 6, with 23 bases in between. Germline V CDR1 and CDR2: MDHEN, SYDVKM. The entire variable domain, with the rest obtained from reference TRBV28 and TRBJ1-1, is as follows: DVKVTQSSRYLVKRTGEKVFLECVQDMDHENMFWYRQDPGLGLRLIYFSYDVKMKEKGDIPEGYSVSREKKERFSLILESASTNQTSMYLCASSTDRSPLVAEAFFGQGTRLTVV.